Listed below are T cell receptor beta chains from one sample, sequenced in a study of blood T cell repertoires in COVID-19. Method: immunoSEQ multiplex PCR; TCRdb's copy keeps in-frame clones and lacks some. The sample lists 200,000 to 300,000 clones, 90% occurring once. Input material: peripheral blood. The receptors come from a woman in her thirties or forties with acute or convalescent COVID-19. Both conserved end residues are part of each CDR3. The D gene is left open where the match is weak. Part of the rows lack a size; the others show once, few, many or a class for expanded clones.

>TRBJ1-5|NA|TRBV28|NA
CASITGDGKNQPQHF
TGTGCCAGCATCACGGGGGACGGTAAGAATCAGCCCCAGCATTTT
>TRBJ1-1|NA|TRBV2|NA
CASRGQRNTEAFF
TGTGCCAGCAGAGGACAGCGGAACACTGAAGCTTTCTTT
>TRBJ1-1|NA|TRBV15|NA
CATSSGGSTEAFF
TGTGCCACCAGCAGTGGAGGGAGCACTGAAGCTTTCTTT
>TRBJ2-5|TRBD2|TRBV3-1/TRBV3-2|NA
CASSPGLAVLWIETQYF
TGTGCCAGCAGCCCCGGTCTAGCGGTGTTGTGGATAGAGACCCAGTACTTC
>TRBJ1-1|TRBD1|TRBV18|few
CASSPTTGGANTEAFF
TGTGCCAGCTCACCGACTACAGGGGGAGCGAACACTGAAGCTTTCTTT
>TRBJ2-5|TRBD2|TRBV6-5|NA
CASSYWGGSQYF
TGTGCCAGCAGTTACTGGGGGGGGTCCCAGTACTTC
>TRBJ1-5|TRBD1|TRBV30|NA
CAWSEGGAYQPQHF
TGTGCCTGGAGTGAAGGGGGCGCGTATCAGCCCCAGCATTTT
>TRBJ2-1|NA|TRBV7-3|once
CASSSLDGEGSRYNEQFF
TGTGCCAGCAGCTCCCTAGACGGCGAAGGTAGTCGCTACAATGAGCAGTTCTTC
>TRBJ2-4|TRBD1|TRBV29-1|NA
CSAKGAGDVDIQYF
TGCAGCGCAAAGGGGGCAGGGGACGTGGACATTCAGTACTTC
>TRBJ1-1|NA|TRBV4-1|NA
CASSQGRGGTEAFF
TGCGCCAGCAGCCAAGGTAGGGGGGGCACTGAAGCTTTCTTT
>TRBJ2-5|NA|TRBV18|NA
CASSPGRVQETQYF
TGTGCCAGCTCACCCGGGCGGGTTCAAGAGACCCAGTACTTC
>TRBJ1-3|TRBD1|TRBV7-2|few
CASSLVTRGTPSGNTIYF
TGTGCCAGCAGCTTAGTGACCAGGGGGACCCCCTCTGGAAACACCATATATTTT
>TRBJ1-2|TRBD1|TRBV5-4|NA
CASSLGAGGNYGYTF
TGTGCCAGCAGCTTGGGTGCAGGGGGGAACTATGGCTACACCTTC
>TRBJ2-2|TRBD1|TRBV7-6|NA
CASSLVVGTGGYTGELFF
TGTGCCAGCAGCTTAGTAGTCGGGACAGGGGGATACACCGGGGAGCTGTTTTTT
>TRBJ1-1|NA|TRBV30|NA
CAWIFAGVTEAFF
TGTGCCTGGATCTTCGCGGGGGTCACTGAAGCTTTCTTT
>TRBJ1-6|NA|TRBV27|NA
CASRGASFNSPLHF
TGTGCCAGCAGAGGGGCTAGTTTTAATTCACCCCTCCACTTT
>TRBJ2-5|TRBD2|TRBV30|NA
CAWSSGLEETQYF
TGTGCCTGGAGTTCGGGACTAGAAGAGACCCAGTACTTC
>TRBJ1-4|TRBD1|TRBV30|once
CAWKGQEEKLFF
TGTGCCTGGAAGGGACAGGAAGAAAAACTGTTTTTT
>TRBJ1-1|NA|TRBV11-2|NA
CASSSTSRGLNTEAFF
TGTGCCAGCAGCTCGACGAGCAGGGGTCTGAACACTGAAGCTTTCTTT
>TRBJ2-3|NA|TRBV5-1|NA
CASSFGESTDTQYF
TGCGCCAGCAGCTTCGGGGAGTCCACAGATACGCAGTATTTT
>TRBJ1-5|NA|TRBV19|NA
CASSNHRDVSNQPQHF
TGTGCCAGTAGTAACCACAGGGATGTAAGCAATCAGCCCCAGCATTTT
>TRBJ1-3|NA|TRBV28|NA
CASNPGPSGPGNTIYF
TGTGCCAGCAACCCGGGTCCTTCAGGGCCCGGAAACACCATATATTTT
>TRBJ1-2|NA|TRBV5-1|NA
CASSLGARGHDGYTF
TGCGCCAGCAGCTTGGGCGCCAGGGGTCATGATGGCTACACCTTC
>TRBJ2-3|NA|TRBV12-5|NA
CASGLVRVARGTDTQYF
TGTGCTAGTGGTTTGGTACGAGTAGCAAGAGGGACAGATACGCAGTATTTT
>TRBJ1-2|NA|TRBV6-5|NA
CASSYSARARYGYTF
TGTGCCAGCAGTTACTCAGCCAGGGCGCGATATGGCTACACCTTC
>TRBJ1-4|NA|TRBV19|NA
CASSIGAAEGKFEKLFF
TGTGCCAGTAGTATAGGGGCGGCGGAGGGCAAATTTGAAAAACTGTTTTTT
>TRBJ2-3|TRBD1|TRBV5-1|once
CASSLVPGTGVTDTQYF
TGCGCCAGCAGCTTGGTGCCCGGGACAGGGGTGACAGATACGCAGTATTTT
>TRBJ1-6|TRBD1|TRBV7-8|NA
CASSGQGVGTPLHF
TGTGCCAGCAGCGGACAGGGAGTCGGGACACCCCTCCACTTT
>TRBJ2-5|TRBD2|TRBV2|NA
CASSRGLAGGIQETQYF
TGTGCCAGCAGTCGGGGACTAGCGGGGGGCATCCAAGAGACCCAGTACTTC
>TRBJ2-2|NA|TRBV9|NA
CASSVSRSGKLNTGELFF
TGTGCCAGCAGCGTCTCCCGCTCGGGAAAGTTGAACACCGGGGAGCTGTTTTTT
>TRBJ1-5|NA|TRBV27|NA
CASSLTRGGGIMSNQPQHF
TGTGCCAGCAGTTTAACCCGGGGTGGTGGGATTATGAGCAATCAGCCCCAGCATTTT
>TRBJ2-4|TRBD2|TRBV19|NA
CASSVASGYLAKNIQYF
TGTGCCAGTAGTGTGGCTAGCGGGTACCTAGCCAAAAACATTCAGTACTTC
>TRBJ2-5|TRBD2|TRBV9|NA
CASSVGLAGFGETQYF
TGTGCCAGCAGCGTAGGACTAGCGGGGTTCGGGGAGACCCAGTACTTC
>TRBJ1-2|NA|TRBV29-1|NA
CSVGRAGDFYGYTF
TGCAGCGTTGGACGGGCAGGGGATTTCTATGGCTACACCTTC
>TRBJ2-5|NA|TRBV9|NA
CASSVDIKETQYF
TGTGCCAGCAGCGTGGACATAAAAGAGACCCAGTACTTC
>TRBJ1-1|NA|TRBV14|NA
CASSRPRQGTNTEAFF
TGTGCCAGCAGCCGACCCCGGCAGGGGACAAACACTGAAGCTTTCTTT
>TRBJ1-1|NA|TRBV5-1|NA
CASSLAGRGGTEAFF
TGCGCCAGCAGCTTGGCTGGGCGGGGGGGCACTGAAGCTTTCTTT
>TRBJ2-5|NA|TRBV5-1|NA
CASSLGQTQETQYF
TGCGCCAGCAGCTTGGGACAGACCCAAGAGACCCAGTACTTC
>TRBJ1-6|NA|TRBV11-2|NA
CASSLGGVSPLHF
TGTGCCAGCAGCTTAGGAGGCGTTTCACCCCTCCACTTT
>TRBJ1-3|NA|TRBV5-1|NA
CASSLDSYSGNTIYF
TGCGCCAGCAGCTTGGACAGCTACTCTGGAAACACCATATATTTT
>TRBJ2-1|TRBD2|TRBV18|NA
CASSDSGGAGNEQFF
TGTGCCAGCTCGGATAGCGGGGGGGCTGGTAATGAGCAGTTCTTC
>TRBJ1-5|NA|TRBV19|NA
CASTSRTVRVDNQPQHF
TGTGCCAGTACTTCGAGGACAGTACGGGTTGACAATCAGCCCCAGCATTTT
>TRBJ1-6|NA|TRBV6-5|NA
CASSYISPRGSPLHF
TGTGCCAGCAGTTACATCTCCCCACGGGGTTCACCCCTCCACTTT
>TRBJ1-4|NA|TRBV6-5|once
CASSYEQSHEKLFF
TGTGCCAGCAGTTACGAACAGTCCCATGAAAAACTGTTTTTT
>TRBJ1-2|NA|TRBV6-1|NA
CASSERVYGYTF
TGTGCCAGCAGTGAAAGAGTCTACGGCTACACCTTC
>TRBJ2-2|TRBD2|TRBV6-4|many
CASSERPGGNTGELFF
TGTGCCAGCAGTGAGAGACCGGGGGGGAACACCGGGGAGCTGTTTTTT
>TRBJ1-4|TRBD1|TRBV24-1|NA
CATSESGQGLEKLFF
TGTGCCACCAGTGAATCGGGACAGGGCCTTGAAAAACTGTTTTTT
>TRBJ2-2|NA|TRBV3-1/TRBV3-2|NA
CASKPSGETGELFF
TGTGCCAGCAAACCCTCCGGGGAGACCGGGGAGCTGTTTTTT
>TRBJ1-2|TRBD1|TRBV12-5|few
CASGRTGAGHNYGYTF
TGTGCTAGTGGTCGGACAGGAGCCGGGCATAACTATGGCTACACCTTC
>TRBJ2-2|NA|TRBV19|once
CASSKGRNRVNTGELFF
TGTGCCAGTAGCAAAGGCCGCAACAGGGTAAACACCGGGGAGCTGTTTTTT
>TRBJ1-2|NA|TRBV24-1|once
CATSDWTDYGYTF
TGTGCCACCAGTGATTGGACAGACTATGGCTACACCTTC
>TRBJ1-2|NA|TRBV19|NA
CASTETGNYGYTF
TGTGCCAGTACCGAAACAGGGAACTATGGCTACACCTTC
>TRBJ1-2|NA|TRBV11-3|NA
CASSLVGDPANYGYTF
TGTGCCAGCAGCTTAGTGGGAGACCCGGCAAACTATGGCTACACCTTC
>TRBJ2-5|NA|TRBV6-2/TRBV6-3|NA
CASSYRIGISGTQYF
TGTGCCAGCAGTTACAGAATCGGGATTTCGGGGACCCAGTACTTC
>TRBJ1-1|NA|TRBV28|NA
CASSRTAEAFF
TGTGCCAGCAGCCGGACAGCTGAAGCTTTCTTT
>TRBJ2-5|TRBD2|TRBV7-3|NA
CASSLTGLAVLPETQYF
TGTGCCAGCAGCTTAACGGGACTAGCGGTCCTCCCGGAGACCCAGTACTTC